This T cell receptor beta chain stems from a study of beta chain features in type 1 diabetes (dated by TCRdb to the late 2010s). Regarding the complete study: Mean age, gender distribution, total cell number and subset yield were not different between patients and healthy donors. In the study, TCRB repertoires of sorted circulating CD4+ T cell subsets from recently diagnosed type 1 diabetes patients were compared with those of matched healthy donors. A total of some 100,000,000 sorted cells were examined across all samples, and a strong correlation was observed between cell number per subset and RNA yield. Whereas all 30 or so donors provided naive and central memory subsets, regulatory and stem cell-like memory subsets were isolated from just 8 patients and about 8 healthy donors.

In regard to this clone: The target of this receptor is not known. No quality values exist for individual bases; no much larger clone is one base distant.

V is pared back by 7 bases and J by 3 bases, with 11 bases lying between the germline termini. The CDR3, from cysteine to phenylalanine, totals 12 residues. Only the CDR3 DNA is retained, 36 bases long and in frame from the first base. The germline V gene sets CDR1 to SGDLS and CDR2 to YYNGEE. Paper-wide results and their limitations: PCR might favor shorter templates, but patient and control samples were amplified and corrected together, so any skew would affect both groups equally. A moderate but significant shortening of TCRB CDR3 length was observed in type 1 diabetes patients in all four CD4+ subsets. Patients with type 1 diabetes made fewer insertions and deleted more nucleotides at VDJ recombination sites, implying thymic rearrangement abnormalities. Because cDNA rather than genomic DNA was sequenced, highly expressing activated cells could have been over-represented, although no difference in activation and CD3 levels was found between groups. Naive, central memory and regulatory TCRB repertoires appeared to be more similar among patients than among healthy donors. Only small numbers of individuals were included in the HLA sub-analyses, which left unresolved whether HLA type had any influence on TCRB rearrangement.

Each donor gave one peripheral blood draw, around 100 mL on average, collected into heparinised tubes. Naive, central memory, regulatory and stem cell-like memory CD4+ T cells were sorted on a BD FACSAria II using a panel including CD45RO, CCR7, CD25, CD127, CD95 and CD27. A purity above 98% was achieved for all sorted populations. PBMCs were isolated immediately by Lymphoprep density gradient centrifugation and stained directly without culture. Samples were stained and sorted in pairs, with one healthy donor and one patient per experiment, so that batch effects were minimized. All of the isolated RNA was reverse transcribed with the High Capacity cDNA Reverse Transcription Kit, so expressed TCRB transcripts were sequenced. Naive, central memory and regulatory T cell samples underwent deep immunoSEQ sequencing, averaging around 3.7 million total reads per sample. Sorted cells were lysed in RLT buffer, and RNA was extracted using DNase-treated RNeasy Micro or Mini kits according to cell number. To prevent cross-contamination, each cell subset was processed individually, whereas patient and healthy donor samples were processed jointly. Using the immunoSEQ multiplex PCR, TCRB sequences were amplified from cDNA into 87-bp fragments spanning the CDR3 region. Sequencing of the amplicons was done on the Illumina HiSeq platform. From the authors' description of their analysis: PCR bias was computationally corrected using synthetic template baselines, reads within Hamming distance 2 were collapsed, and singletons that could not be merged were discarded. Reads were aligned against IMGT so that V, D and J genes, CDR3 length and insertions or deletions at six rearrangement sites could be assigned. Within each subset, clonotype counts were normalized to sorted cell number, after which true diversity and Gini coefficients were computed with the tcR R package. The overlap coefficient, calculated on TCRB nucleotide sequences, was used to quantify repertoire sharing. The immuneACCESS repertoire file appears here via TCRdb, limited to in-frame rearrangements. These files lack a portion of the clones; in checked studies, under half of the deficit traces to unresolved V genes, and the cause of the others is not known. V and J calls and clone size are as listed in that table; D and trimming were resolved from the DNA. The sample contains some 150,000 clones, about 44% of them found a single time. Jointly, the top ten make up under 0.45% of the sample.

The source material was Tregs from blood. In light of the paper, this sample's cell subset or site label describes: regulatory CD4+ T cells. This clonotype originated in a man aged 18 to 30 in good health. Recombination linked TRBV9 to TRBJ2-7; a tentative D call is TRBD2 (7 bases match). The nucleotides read TGTGCCAGCGGGAGGGGGAGCTACGAGCAGTACTTC. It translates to CASGRGSYEQYF.